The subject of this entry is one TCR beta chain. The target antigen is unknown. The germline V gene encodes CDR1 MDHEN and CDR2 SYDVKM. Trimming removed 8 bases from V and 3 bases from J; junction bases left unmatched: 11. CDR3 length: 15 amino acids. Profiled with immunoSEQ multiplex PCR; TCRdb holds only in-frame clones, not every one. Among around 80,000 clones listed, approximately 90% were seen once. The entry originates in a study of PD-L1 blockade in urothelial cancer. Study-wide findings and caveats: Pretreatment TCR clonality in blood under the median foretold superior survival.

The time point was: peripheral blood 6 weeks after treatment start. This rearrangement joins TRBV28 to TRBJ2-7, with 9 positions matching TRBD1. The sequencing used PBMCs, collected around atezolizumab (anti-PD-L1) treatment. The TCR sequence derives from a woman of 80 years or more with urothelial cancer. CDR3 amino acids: CASLTGTGQHYEQYF. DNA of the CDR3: TGTGCCAGCCTTACCGGGACAGGGCAGCACTACGAGCAGTACTTC.